Shown below are 21 T cell receptor beta chains from a single sample sequenced in a study of cytomegalovirus exposure and HLA in healthy donors. Primers: 60 Vbeta forward and 13 Jbeta reverse. The repertoire was sequenced with immunoSEQ multiplex PCR; TCRdb's copy has only in-frame clones and lacks some. The sample records under 200,000 clones, roughly 74% being singletons. The sequenced material came from PBMCs. The receptors were sampled from a male donor in good health and CMV-seronegative.

The V gene is TRBV18, the J gene TRBJ1-1; D is perhaps TRBD1 (5 bases). CDR3 length: 14 amino acids. CDR1 and CDR2 (germline): KGHSH, LQKENI. V shed 6 bases and J shed 3 bases, with 14 bases lying between them. The CDR3 DNA reads TGTGCCAGCTCTCTGCAGGGATCGGACACTGAAGCTTTCTTT. It specifies CASSLQGSDTEAFF.

The V call is TRBV6-5, the J call TRBJ1-2; D not certain. The CDR3 runs 13 residues. Germline CDR1 and CDR2: MNHEY and SVGAGI. Trimming left V 5 bases short and J 5 bases short, with 12 bases between. The CDR3 DNA is TGTGCCAGCAGTCCCTCCAGCGATTATGGCTACACCTTC. Amino acids: CASSPSSDYGYTF.

V and J are TRBV18 and TRBJ2-5; D might be TRBD2 (6 bases). CDR3 size: 13 residues. V lost 6 bases and J 2 bases, leaving 10 bases between the germline ends. Per the germline V gene, CDR1 is KGHSH and CDR2 is LQKENI. CDR3 DNA sequence: TGTGCCAGCTCCCGGGACTTACAAGAGACCCAGTACTTC. Residues: CASSRDLQETQYF.

The J gene is TRBJ2-1, the V gene TRBV6-5, with TRBD2 identical over 9 bases. V lost 4 bases and J lost 4; bases outside the gene matches: 5. The CDR3 runs to 15 residues. Per the germline V gene, CDR1 is MNHEY and CDR2 is SVGAGI. The CDR3 reads CASSSLAGPYNEQFF. The CDR3 nucleotides read TGTGCCAGCAGTTCACTAGCGGGCCCTTACAATGAGCAGTTCTTC.

The gene calls are TRBV7-2 and TRBJ1-1; D remains unclear. The CDR3 spans 11 residues. V was cut by 5 bases and J by 7 bases, with 8 bases left in between. Germline assignment: CDR1 SGHTA and CDR2 FQGNSA. The CDR3 sequence is CASSPRSEAFF. In DNA, the CDR3 is TGTGCCAGCAGCCCTCGTAGTGAAGCTTTCTTT.

The V gene is TRBV9, the J gene TRBJ2-3, with 10 nucleotides matching TRBD2. The V gene end was trimmed by 0 bases and the J gene end by 0 bases; junction bases not matched to a gene: 1. The V gene's germline CDR1 is SGDLS and CDR2 YYNGEE. The CDR3 has 16 residues. The chain's CDR3 is CASSVGAGGSTDTQYF. CDR3 DNA sequence: TGTGCCAGCAGCGTAGGAGCGGGGGGGAGCACAGATACGCAGTATTTT. Full variable domain (rest looked up from reference TRBV9 and TRBJ2-3): DSGVTQTPKHLITATGQRVTLRCSPRSGDLSVYWYQQSLDQGLQFLIQYYNGEERAKGNILERFSAQQFPDLHSELNLSSLELGDSALYFCASSVGAGGSTDTQYFGPGTRLTVL.

This clone was counted a few times. The chain recombines TRBV5-5 with TRBJ2-3, with 15 bases fitting TRBD2. V lost 6 bases and J lost 3; bases outside the gene matches: 17. The CDR3 is 20 amino acids. The germline gives CDR1 SGHKS, CDR2 YYEKEE (reference sequence). For the CDR3, the DNA is TGTGCCAGCACCTTTAGGACCCAACCTGGGACTAGCGGGAGGACAGATACGCAGTATTTT. It specifies CASTFRTQPGTSGRTDTQYF.

This clone was seen more than once but under ten times. The chain is built from TRBV7-3 and TRBJ2-1, with 10 bases that match TRBD2. The V segment lost 8 bases and the J segment 8 bases; nucleotides outside the gene matches: 15. This CDR3 has 16 residues. Germline V gene data show CDR1 as SGHTA and CDR2 as FQGTGA. The chain's CDR3 is CASALWASSGGYEQFF. The DNA for the CDR3 is TGTGCCAGCGCCCTATGGGCGTCTAGCGGGGGCTATGAGCAGTTCTTC.

This rearrangement joins TRBV19 to TRBJ1-2; D unclear. With 4 bases removed from V and 6 bases from J, the gap between germline ends came to 12 bases. CDR1 and CDR2 from the germline V gene are LNHDA and SQIVND (reference sequence). This CDR3 has 13 amino acids. The CDR3 reads CASSTGLTNGYTF. Written as DNA, the CDR3 is TGTGCCAGTAGTACCGGACTCACAAATGGCTACACCTTC.

This sequence joins TRBV18 and TRBJ1-1; TRBD1 might be the D (5 bases). Trimming shortened V by 3 bases and J by 0 bases, and 11 bases separated the two germline ends. The CDR3 extends over 15 amino acids. Looked up from germline, CDR1 is KGHSH and CDR2 is LQKENI. The CDR3 sequence: CASSPKTDMNTEAFF. The CDR3 DNA follows: TGTGCCAGCTCACCCAAGACGGACATGAACACTGAAGCTTTCTTT. The full variable domain, rest sourced from reference TRBV18 and TRBJ1-1, is NAGVMQNPRHLVRRRGQEARLRCSPMKGHSHVYWYRQLPEEGLKFMVYLQKENIIDESGMPKERFSAEFPKEGPSILRIQQVVRGDSAAYFCASSPKTDMNTEAFFGQGTRLTVV.

V usage is TRBV11-2 and J usage is TRBJ2-1; 7 nucleotides line up with TRBD2. The germline V gene has CDR1 SGHAT and CDR2 FQNNGV. The CDR3 runs 13 residues. Trimming cost V 8 bases and J 0 bases; bases outside gene matches: 1. The CDR3 loop is CASGGDSYNEQFF. Written as DNA, the CDR3 is TGTGCCAGCGGGGGGGACTCCTACAATGAGCAGTTCTTC.

The genes are TRBV9 and TRBJ2-3; 7 nucleotides agree with TRBD2. Germline CDR1 and CDR2: SGDLS and YYNGEE. The V gene end was trimmed by 1 base and the J gene end by 1 base; junction bases not matched to a gene: 3. The CDR3 has 15 amino acids. CDR3 residues: CASSVYSGGTDTQYF. CDR3 nucleotides: TGTGCCAGCAGCGTATACAGCGGGGGCACAGATACGCAGTATTTT. Filled out from reference TRBV9 and TRBJ2-3, the complete variable domain reads DSGVTQTPKHLITATGQRVTLRCSPRSGDLSVYWYQQSLDQGLQFLIQYYNGEERAKGNILERFSAQQFPDLHSELNLSSLELGDSALYFCASSVYSGGTDTQYFGPGTRLTVL.

The chain uses TRBV6-1 and TRBJ2-1, with no clear D. Germline CDR1 and CDR2: MNHNS and SASEGT. Trimming shortened V by 0 bases and J by 1 base, and 10 bases separated the two germline ends. CDR3 length: 16 amino acids. The DNA for the CDR3 is TGTGCCAGCAGTGAAGCGCGGATTTTATCCTACAATGAGCAGTTCTTC. It specifies CASSEARILSYNEQFF.

This rearrangement joins TRBV11-3 to TRBJ2-1, with 12 bases matching TRBD2. The CDR3 extends over 18 amino acids. V was pared by 0 bases and J by 5 bases, with 8 bases of the junction left unmatched. Germline CDR1 SGHNT, CDR2 YENEEA. This chain's CDR3 is CASSLDGALAGGHNEQFF. The CDR3 nucleotides read TGTGCCAGCAGCTTAGATGGGGCCCTAGCGGGAGGGCACAATGAGCAGTTCTTC.

The chain links TRBV13 to TRBJ2-1; 14 positions agree with TRBD2. The V gene end was trimmed by 5 bases and the J gene end by 7 bases; junction bases not matched to a gene: 10. CDR3 length: 17 residues. Looked up from germline, CDR1 is PRHDT and CDR2 is FYEKMQ (reference sequence). Here the CDR3 DNA reads TGTGCCAGCAGCCGAGCCGGGACTAGCGGGAGATCGAATGAGCAGTTCTTC. Encoded protein: CASSRAGTSGRSNEQFF.

The chain uses TRBV12-5 and TRBJ2-3; TRBD2 matches at 8 bases. The CDR3 is made up of 15 amino acids. V dropped 4 bases and J dropped 5; count of bases not matched to a gene: 8. Germline V gene lookup returns CDR1 LGHNT and CDR2 FRNRAP. CDR3 nucleotide sequence: TGTGCTAGTGGTTGGGGGGCGGGGGGAAGAGATACGCAGTATTTT. It translates to CASGWGAGGRDTQYF.

V is TRBV9 and J is TRBJ2-1; 7 positions agree with TRBD2. The V gene end was trimmed by 3 bases and the J gene end by 0 bases; junction bases not matched to a gene: 3. The CDR3 runs to 15 residues. Germline V gene lookup returns CDR1 SGDLS and CDR2 YYNGEE. CDR3: CASSATGGSYNEQFF. CDR3 in DNA: TGTGCCAGCAGCGCGACGGGGGGCTCCTACAATGAGCAGTTCTTC.

V and J are TRBV28 and TRBJ1-5, with 7 bases aligning to TRBD1. This CDR3 has 18 amino acids. Germline V gene data show CDR1 as MDHEN and CDR2 as SYDVKM. V was clipped by 1 base and J by 1 base; unmatched bases: 10. The CDR3 here is CASSLYFGQVDSNQPQHF. Here the CDR3 DNA reads TGTGCCAGCAGTTTATACTTCGGACAGGTTGACAGCAATCAGCCCCAGCATTTT.

This chain connects TRBV4-1 to TRBJ1-6; D is ambiguous. Per the germline V gene, CDR1 is MGHRA and CDR2 is YSYEKL. The CDR3 runs to 14 residues. V gave up 1 base and J gave up 7 bases, with 8 bases separating them. The CDR3 DNA reads as TGCGCCAGCAGCCAAGGAGGCGGGAATTCACCCCTCCACTTT. This sequence encodes CASSQGGGNSPLHF.

Turning to this clone: In the same sample, other DNA sequences code for this CDR3. The chain joins TRBV6-5 to TRBJ2-7; 11 bases fit TRBD2. The germline V gene has CDR1 MNHEY and CDR2 SVGAGI. This CDR3 is 13 amino acids long. Unmatched junction bases numbered 3, after V lost 6 bases and J lost 5 bases. DNA for the CDR3: TGTGCCAGCAGGACTAGCGGGAACGACGAGCAGTACTTC. It translates to CASRTSGNDEQYF.

Concerning this clone: One end of the junction does not line up with germline, which may come from a read error. DNA for the CDR3: TGTGCCAGCAGCTTAATACCTGAACAGGGCTTGCACTTC. Translated, it gives CASSLIPEQGLHF. V usage is TRBV7-9 and J usage is TRBJ2-7; D is perhaps TRBD1 (6 bases). CDR3 length equals 13 residues. Germline values: CDR1 SEHNR, CDR2 FQNEAQ (reference sequence).